This is a list of T cell receptor beta chains from one sample in a study of T cell responses to AZD1222 COVID-19 vaccine. Using immunoSEQ multiplex PCR, the repertoire was profiled, and TCRdb retains in-frame clones only, with some absent. The sample shows about 120,000 clones, roughly 93% of them seen only once. This sample comprised peripheral blood, obtained 28 days after the second AZD1222 dose. The receptors were sampled from an adult who received the AZD1222 COVID-19 vaccine. Both conserved end residues are part of each CDR3. Fields, in order: clone size, D gene, V gene, J gene, CDR3 DNA, CDR3 protein. D genes are given only for firm matches. For some rows the clone size is stated as once, few or many, or as a class when expanded; others skip it.

clone size: -; D gene: TRBD1; V gene: TRBV5-4; J gene: TRBJ2-7; CDR3 DNA: TGTGCCAGCACCGCAGACAGGGGAGTATACGAGCAGTACTTC; CDR3 protein: CASTADRGVYEQYF
clone size: -; D gene: TRBD1; V gene: TRBV5-6; J gene: TRBJ1-4; CDR3 DNA: TGTGCCAGCAGCAGCACACGACAGGGAGGAGGGGAAAAACTGTTTTTT; CDR3 protein: CASSSTRQGGGEKLFF
clone size: -; D gene: -; V gene: TRBV1; J gene: TRBJ2-3; CDR3 DNA: TGCACCAGCAGCCAAGTTCGACAGCGCGGGGCAGATACGCAGTATTTT; CDR3 protein: CTSSQVRQRGADTQYF
clone size: -; D gene: -; V gene: TRBV2; J gene: TRBJ2-1; CDR3 DNA: TGTGCCAGCACCCCGGTTGATAGAACCCTCTACAATGAGCAGTTCTTC; CDR3 protein: CASTPVDRTLYNEQFF
clone size: -; D gene: TRBD2; V gene: TRBV19; J gene: TRBJ2-4; CDR3 DNA: TGTGCCAGTAGTAAGCGACCGGGAGGGGAGTGGTACTTC; CDR3 protein: CASSKRPGGEWYF
clone size: once; D gene: -; V gene: TRBV5-4; J gene: TRBJ2-7; CDR3 DNA: TGTGCCAGCAGCTTGGATGGACAGACCTACGAGCAGTACTTC; CDR3 protein: CASSLDGQTYEQYF
clone size: -; D gene: TRBD2; V gene: TRBV18; J gene: TRBJ2-1; CDR3 DNA: TGTGCCAGCTCACCAACTAGCGCCACCTACAATGAGCAGTTCTTC; CDR3 protein: CASSPTSATYNEQFF
clone size: once; D gene: -; V gene: TRBV19; J gene: TRBJ1-2; CDR3 DNA: TGTGCCAGTAGATCTACACAACATGGCTACACCTTC; CDR3 protein: CASRSTQHGYTF
clone size: -; D gene: -; V gene: TRBV12-3/TRBV12-4; J gene: TRBJ2-7; CDR3 DNA: TGTGCCAGCAGTTTACAGATTCAGACCGCGCAGTACTTC; CDR3 protein: CASSLQIQTAQYF
clone size: -; D gene: TRBD2; V gene: TRBV7-9; J gene: TRBJ2-1; CDR3 DNA: TGTGCCAGCATTAATCTGGCGGGAGGGGGTTACAATGAGCAGTTCTTC; CDR3 protein: CASINLAGGGYNEQFF
clone size: -; D gene: TRBD2; V gene: TRBV5-6; J gene: TRBJ2-1; CDR3 DNA: TGTGCCAGCAGCTCGCCCCTTCGGCGGGAGGGCTTAAATGAGCAGTTCTTC; CDR3 protein: CASSSPLRREGLNEQFF
clone size: -; D gene: -; V gene: TRBV30; J gene: TRBJ1-2; CDR3 DNA: TGTGCCTGGAGCCGGGGTTGGAGCTATGGCTACACCTTC; CDR3 protein: CAWSRGWSYGYTF
clone size: -; D gene: TRBD2; V gene: TRBV16; J gene: TRBJ2-3; CDR3 DNA: TGTGCCAGCAGCCCTGGACTAGCGGGCACAGATACGCAGTATTTT; CDR3 protein: CASSPGLAGTDTQYF
clone size: -; D gene: -; V gene: TRBV5-6; J gene: TRBJ1-5; CDR3 DNA: TGTGCCAGCAGCTTGCAAGCAGGCAACAATCAGCCCCAGCATTTT; CDR3 protein: CASSLQAGNNQPQHF
clone size: -; D gene: TRBD2; V gene: TRBV9; J gene: TRBJ2-1; CDR3 DNA: TGTGCCAGCAGCGTAGGGGGTAGCGGGTTTGAGCAGTTCTTC; CDR3 protein: CASSVGGSGFEQFF
clone size: -; D gene: -; V gene: TRBV23-1; J gene: TRBJ1-6; CDR3 DNA: TGCGCCAGCAGTCAATCCGGGGTTAGGAGCTCCTATAATTCACCCCTCCACTTT; CDR3 protein: CASSQSGVRSSYNSPLHF
clone size: -; D gene: TRBD1; V gene: TRBV9; J gene: TRBJ2-2; CDR3 DNA: TGTGCCAGCAGCGTAGGAGACAGGGTTTATGCGAACACCGGGGAGCTGTTTTTT; CDR3 protein: CASSVGDRVYANTGELFF
clone size: -; D gene: -; V gene: TRBV5-6; J gene: TRBJ1-5; CDR3 DNA: TGTGCCAGCAGCTTACTGGGCCTCAACAATCAGCCCCAGCATTTT; CDR3 protein: CASSLLGLNNQPQHF
clone size: few; D gene: TRBD1; V gene: TRBV5-4; J gene: TRBJ1-5; CDR3 DNA: TGTGCCAGCAGCCGTCGATCCGGGACAGGGGATAATCAGCCCCAGCATTTT; CDR3 protein: CASSRRSGTGDNQPQHF
clone size: -; D gene: -; V gene: TRBV19; J gene: TRBJ1-4; CDR3 DNA: TGTGCCAGTAGTAGCGATAACCTCCTAGGACGTGAAAAACTGTTTTTT; CDR3 protein: CASSSDNLLGREKLFF
clone size: -; D gene: -; V gene: TRBV24-1; J gene: TRBJ2-7; CDR3 DNA: TGTGCCACCAGTGCTTCCCCCCCGGTCCAAAATTCCTACGAGCAGTACTTC; CDR3 protein: CATSASPPVQNSYEQYF
clone size: -; D gene: -; V gene: TRBV2; J gene: TRBJ2-7; CDR3 DNA: TGTGCCAGCAGTGCGTCTGGTTTCAGCTCCTACGAGCAGTACTTC; CDR3 protein: CASSASGFSSYEQYF
clone size: -; D gene: -; V gene: TRBV28; J gene: TRBJ1-5; CDR3 DNA: TGTGCCAGCAGGTACAGGGACCATTTTCAGCCCCAGCATTTT; CDR3 protein: CASRYRDHFQPQHF
clone size: -; D gene: -; V gene: TRBV6-5; J gene: TRBJ1-2; CDR3 DNA: TGTGCCAGCAGTTACTCACGTAACTATGGCTACACCTTC; CDR3 protein: CASSYSRNYGYTF
clone size: few; D gene: -; V gene: TRBV28; J gene: TRBJ2-1; CDR3 DNA: TGTGCCAGCAGTTGGGACTTATCAGAGCAGTTCTTC; CDR3 protein: CASSWDLSEQFF
clone size: -; D gene: -; V gene: TRBV3-1/TRBV3-2; J gene: TRBJ2-7; CDR3 DNA: TGTGCCAGCAGCCAAGAGTTGGGCAGGCCCTTATACGAGCAGTACTTC; CDR3 protein: CASSQELGRPLYEQYF
clone size: once; D gene: -; V gene: TRBV27; J gene: TRBJ2-7; CDR3 DNA: TGTGCCAGCAGTTTCAAGATGTCCTACGAGCAGTACTTC; CDR3 protein: CASSFKMSYEQYF
clone size: -; D gene: -; V gene: TRBV6-4; J gene: TRBJ2-3; CDR3 DNA: TGTGCCAGTGGGATGAGCGGCACAGATACGCAGTATTTT; CDR3 protein: CASGMSGTDTQYF
clone size: -; D gene: TRBD1; V gene: TRBV6-5; J gene: TRBJ1-4; CDR3 DNA: TGTGCCAGCAGATTGGGGGACAGCAAGGAAAAACTGTTTTTT; CDR3 protein: CASRLGDSKEKLFF
clone size: -; D gene: -; V gene: TRBV19; J gene: TRBJ2-7; CDR3 DNA: TGTGCCAGTAGTATGATGACAGGTGGGGAGCAGTACTTC; CDR3 protein: CASSMMTGGEQYF
clone size: once; D gene: -; V gene: TRBV28; J gene: TRBJ1-6; CDR3 DNA: TGTGCCAGCAGTTTATCGGGGGGCCTTTCCTATAATTCACCCCTCCACTTT; CDR3 protein: CASSLSGGLSYNSPLHF